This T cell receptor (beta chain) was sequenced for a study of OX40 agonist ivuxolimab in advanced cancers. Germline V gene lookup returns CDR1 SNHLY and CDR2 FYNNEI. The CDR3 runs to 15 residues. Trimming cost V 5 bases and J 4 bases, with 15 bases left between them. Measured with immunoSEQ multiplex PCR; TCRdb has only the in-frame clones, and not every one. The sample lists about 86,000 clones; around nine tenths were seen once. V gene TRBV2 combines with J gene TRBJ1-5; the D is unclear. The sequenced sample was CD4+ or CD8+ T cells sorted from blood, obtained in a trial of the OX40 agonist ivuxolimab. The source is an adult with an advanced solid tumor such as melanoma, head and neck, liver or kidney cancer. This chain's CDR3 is CASSQDPRGNQPQHF. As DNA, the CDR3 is TGTGCCAGCAGTCAAGACCCCCGGGGTAATCAGCCCCAGCATTTT. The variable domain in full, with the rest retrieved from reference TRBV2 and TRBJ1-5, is EPEVTQTPSHQVTQMGQEVILRCVPISNHLYFYWYRQILGQKVEFLVSFYNNEISEKSEIFDDQFSVERPDGSNFTLKIRSTKLEDSAMYFCASSQDPRGNQPQHFGDGTRLSIL.